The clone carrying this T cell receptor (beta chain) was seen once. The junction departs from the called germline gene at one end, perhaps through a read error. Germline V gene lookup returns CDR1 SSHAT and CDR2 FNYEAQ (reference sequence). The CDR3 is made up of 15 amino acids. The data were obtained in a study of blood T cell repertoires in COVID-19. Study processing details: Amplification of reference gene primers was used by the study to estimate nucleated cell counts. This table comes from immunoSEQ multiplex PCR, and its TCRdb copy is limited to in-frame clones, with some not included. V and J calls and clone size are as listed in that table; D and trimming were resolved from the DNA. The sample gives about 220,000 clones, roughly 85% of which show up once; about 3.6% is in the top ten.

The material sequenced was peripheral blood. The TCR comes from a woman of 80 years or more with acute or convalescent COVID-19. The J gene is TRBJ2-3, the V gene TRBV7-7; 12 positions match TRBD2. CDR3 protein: CASSTGLAGTDTQYF. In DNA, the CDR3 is TGTGCTAGCAGCACCGGACTAGCGGGGACAGATACGCAGTATTTT.